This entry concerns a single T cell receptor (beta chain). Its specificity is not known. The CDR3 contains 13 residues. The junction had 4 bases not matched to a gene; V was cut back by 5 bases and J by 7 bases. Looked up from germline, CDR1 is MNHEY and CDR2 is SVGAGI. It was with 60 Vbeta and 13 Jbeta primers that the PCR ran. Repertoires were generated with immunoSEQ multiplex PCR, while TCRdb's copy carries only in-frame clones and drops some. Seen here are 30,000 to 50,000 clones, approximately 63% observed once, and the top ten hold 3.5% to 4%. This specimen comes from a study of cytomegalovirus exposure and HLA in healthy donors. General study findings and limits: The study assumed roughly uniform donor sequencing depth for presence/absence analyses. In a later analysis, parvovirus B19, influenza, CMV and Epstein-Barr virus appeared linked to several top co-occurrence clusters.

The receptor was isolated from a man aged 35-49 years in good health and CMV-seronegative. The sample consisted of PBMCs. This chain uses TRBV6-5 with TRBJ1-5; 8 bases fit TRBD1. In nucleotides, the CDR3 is TGTGCCAGCAGTCCAGGGGGCATCCAGCCCCAGCATTTT. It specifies CASSPGGIQPQHF.